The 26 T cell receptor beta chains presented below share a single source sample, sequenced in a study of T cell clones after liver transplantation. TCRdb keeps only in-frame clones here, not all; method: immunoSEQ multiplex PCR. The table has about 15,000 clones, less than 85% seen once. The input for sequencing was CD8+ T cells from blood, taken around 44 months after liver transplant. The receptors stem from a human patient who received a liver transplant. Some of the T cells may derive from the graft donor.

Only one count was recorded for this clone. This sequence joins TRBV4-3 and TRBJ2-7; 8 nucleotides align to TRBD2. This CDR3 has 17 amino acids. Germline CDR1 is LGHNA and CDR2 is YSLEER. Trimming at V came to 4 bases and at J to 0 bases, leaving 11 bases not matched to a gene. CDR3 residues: CASSPGLAVPGSYEQYF. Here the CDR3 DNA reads TGCGCCAGCAGCCCCGGACTAGCTGTACCTGGCTCCTACGAGCAGTACTTC.

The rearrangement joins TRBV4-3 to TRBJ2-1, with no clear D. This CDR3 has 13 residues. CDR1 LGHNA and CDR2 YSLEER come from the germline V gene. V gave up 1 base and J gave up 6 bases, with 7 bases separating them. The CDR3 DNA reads TGCGCCAGCAGCCAAGTCGGACGCAATGAGCAGTTCTTC. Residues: CASSQVGRNEQFF.

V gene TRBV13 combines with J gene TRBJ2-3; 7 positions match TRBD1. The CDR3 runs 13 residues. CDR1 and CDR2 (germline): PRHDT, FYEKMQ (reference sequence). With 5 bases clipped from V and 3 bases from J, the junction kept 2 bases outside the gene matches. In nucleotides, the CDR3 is TGTGCCAGCAGCCAACAGGGGACAGATACGCAGTATTTT. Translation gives CASSQQGTDTQYF.

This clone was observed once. DNA for the CDR3: TGTGCCATCAGTGAGCCTGGGACAGGGGTAAATGAGCAGTTCTTC. This codes for CAISEPGTGVNEQFF. The V gene is TRBV10-3, the J gene TRBJ2-1; TRBD1 matches at 10 bases. V lost 2 bases, J lost 7 bases, and 5 bases stayed unmatched. CDR3 length: 15 residues. The V gene's germline CDR1 is ENHRY and CDR2 SYGVKD.

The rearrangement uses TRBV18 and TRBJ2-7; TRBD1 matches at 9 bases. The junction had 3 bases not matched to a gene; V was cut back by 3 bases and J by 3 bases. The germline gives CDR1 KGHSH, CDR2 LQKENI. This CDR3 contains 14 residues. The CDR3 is CASSPTGGGYEQYF. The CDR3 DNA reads TGTGCCAGCTCACCTACAGGGGGCGGCTACGAGCAGTACTTC.

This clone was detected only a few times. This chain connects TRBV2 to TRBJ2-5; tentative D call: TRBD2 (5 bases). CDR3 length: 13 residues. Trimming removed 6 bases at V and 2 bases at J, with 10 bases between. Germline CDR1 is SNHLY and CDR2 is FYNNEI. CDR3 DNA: TGTGCCAGCAGGGCGGGTCTACAAGAGACCCAGTACTTC. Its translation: CASRAGLQETQYF.

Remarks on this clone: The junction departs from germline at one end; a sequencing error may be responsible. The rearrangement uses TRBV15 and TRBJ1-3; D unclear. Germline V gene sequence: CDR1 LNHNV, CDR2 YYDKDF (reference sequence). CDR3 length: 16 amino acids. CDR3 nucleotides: TGTGCCGCCAGGATGTTACTGGGAGGTCTCGGAAACACCATATATTTT. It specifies CAARMLLGGLGNTIYF.

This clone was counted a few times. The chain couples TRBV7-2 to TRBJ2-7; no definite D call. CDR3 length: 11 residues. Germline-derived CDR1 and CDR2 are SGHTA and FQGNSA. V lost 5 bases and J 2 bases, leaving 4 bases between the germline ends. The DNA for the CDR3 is TGTGCCAGCAGCACCCCCTACGAGCAGTACTTC. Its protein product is CASSTPYEQYF.

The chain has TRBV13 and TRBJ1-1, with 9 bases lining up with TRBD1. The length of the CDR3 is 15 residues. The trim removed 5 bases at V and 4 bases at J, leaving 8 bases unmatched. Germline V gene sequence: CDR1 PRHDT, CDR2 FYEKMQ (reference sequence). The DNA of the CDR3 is TGTGCCAGCAGCCCGGGGGGACAGGGTTCCACTGAAGCTTTCTTT. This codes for CASSPGGQGSTEAFF. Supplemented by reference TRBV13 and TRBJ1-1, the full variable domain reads AAGVIQSPRHLIKEKRETATLKCYPIPRHDTVYWYQQGPGQDPQFLISFYEKMQSDKGSIPDRFSAQQFSDYHSELNMSSLELGDSALYFCASSPGGQGSTEAFFGQGTRLTVV.

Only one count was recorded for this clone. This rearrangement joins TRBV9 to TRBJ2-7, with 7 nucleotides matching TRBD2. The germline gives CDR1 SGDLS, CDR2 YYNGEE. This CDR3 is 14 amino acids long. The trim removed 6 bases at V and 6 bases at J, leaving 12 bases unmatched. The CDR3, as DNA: TGTGCCAGCACCCCGACCGGGACTAACGTCGAGCAGTACTTC. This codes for CASTPTGTNVEQYF.

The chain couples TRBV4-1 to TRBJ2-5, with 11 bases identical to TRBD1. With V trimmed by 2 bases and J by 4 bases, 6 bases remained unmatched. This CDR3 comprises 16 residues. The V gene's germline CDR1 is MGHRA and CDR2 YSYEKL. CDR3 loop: CASSQRGQGARETQYF. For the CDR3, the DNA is TGCGCCAGCAGCCAAAGAGGACAGGGGGCGAGAGAGACCCAGTACTTC.

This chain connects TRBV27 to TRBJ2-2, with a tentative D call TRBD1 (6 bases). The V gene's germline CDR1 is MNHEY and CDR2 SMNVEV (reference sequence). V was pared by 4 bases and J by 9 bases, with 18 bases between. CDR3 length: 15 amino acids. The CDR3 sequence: CASSSPDRPDWELFF. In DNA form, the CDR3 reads TGTGCCAGCAGTTCCCCCGACAGGCCCGACTGGGAGCTGTTTTTT.

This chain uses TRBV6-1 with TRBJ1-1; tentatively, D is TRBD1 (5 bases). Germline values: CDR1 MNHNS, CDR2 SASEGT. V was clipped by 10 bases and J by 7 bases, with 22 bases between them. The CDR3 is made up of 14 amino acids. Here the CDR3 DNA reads TGTGCCACTAGGCCCAGGGACTTTCCGAATGAAGCTTTCTTT. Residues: CATRPRDFPNEAFF.

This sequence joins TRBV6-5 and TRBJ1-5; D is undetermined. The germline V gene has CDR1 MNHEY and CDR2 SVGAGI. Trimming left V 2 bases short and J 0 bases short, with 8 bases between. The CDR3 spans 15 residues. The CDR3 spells CASSYSLDSNQPQHF. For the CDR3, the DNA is TGTGCCAGCAGTTACAGCCTTGATAGCAATCAGCCCCAGCATTTT.

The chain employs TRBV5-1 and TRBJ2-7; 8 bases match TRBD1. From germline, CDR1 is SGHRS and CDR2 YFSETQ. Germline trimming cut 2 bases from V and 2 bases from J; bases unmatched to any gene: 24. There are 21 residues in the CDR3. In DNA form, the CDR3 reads TGCGCCAGCAGCTTAGCGCCGTCCGGACAGGGCTTTTGGCTAGCTCCCTACGAGCAGTACTTC. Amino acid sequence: CASSLAPSGQGFWLAPYEQYF.

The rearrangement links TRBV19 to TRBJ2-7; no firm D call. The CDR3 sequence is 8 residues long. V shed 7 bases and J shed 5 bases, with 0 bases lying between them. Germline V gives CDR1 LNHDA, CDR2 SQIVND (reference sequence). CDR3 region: CASNEQYF. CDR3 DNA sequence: TGTGCCAGTAACGAGCAGTACTTC.

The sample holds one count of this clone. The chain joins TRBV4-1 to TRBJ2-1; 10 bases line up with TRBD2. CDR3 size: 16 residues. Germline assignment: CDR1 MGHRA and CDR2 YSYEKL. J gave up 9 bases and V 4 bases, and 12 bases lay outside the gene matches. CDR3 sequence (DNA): TGCGCCAGCAGCCTAGGGGCCCTAGCGGGAGACGGTGAGCAGTTCTTC. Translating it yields CASSLGALAGDGEQFF.

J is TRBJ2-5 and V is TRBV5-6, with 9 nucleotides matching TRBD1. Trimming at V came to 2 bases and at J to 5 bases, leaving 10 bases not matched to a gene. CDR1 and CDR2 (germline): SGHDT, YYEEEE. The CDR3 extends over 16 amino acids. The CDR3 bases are TGTGCCAGCAGCTTCTCCGGGACAGGGCTGTCCGAGACCCAGTACTTC. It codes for CASSFSGTGLSETQYF.

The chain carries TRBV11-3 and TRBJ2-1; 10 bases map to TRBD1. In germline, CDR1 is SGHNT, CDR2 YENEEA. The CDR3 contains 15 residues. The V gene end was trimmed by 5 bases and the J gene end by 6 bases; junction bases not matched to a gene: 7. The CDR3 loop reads CASSPGTGEINEQFF. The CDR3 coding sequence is TGTGCCAGCAGCCCCGGGACAGGGGAGATCAATGAGCAGTTCTTC.

CDR3 nucleotides: TGTGCCAGCAGCTTAGGGAGGGGGATTAGCACAGATACGCAGTATTTT. As protein: CASSLGRGISTDTQYF. V and J are TRBV7-6 and TRBJ2-3; D might be TRBD1 or TRBD2, each matching 6 bases. This CDR3 has 16 residues. The germline V gene has CDR1 SGHVS and CDR2 FNYEAQ. With 1 base removed from V and 0 bases from J, the gap between germline ends came to 11 bases.

This chain's CDR3 is CASSLQTGGAETQYF. The CDR3 DNA follows: TGTGCCAGCAGCCTCCAGACAGGGGGCGCGGAGACCCAGTACTTC. The rearrangement uses TRBV7-8 and TRBJ2-5; TRBD1 matches at 10 bases. The CDR3 loop spans 15 amino acids. The V gene's germline CDR1 is SGHVS and CDR2 FQNEAQ. With V trimmed by 5 bases and J by 5 bases, 8 bases remained unmatched.

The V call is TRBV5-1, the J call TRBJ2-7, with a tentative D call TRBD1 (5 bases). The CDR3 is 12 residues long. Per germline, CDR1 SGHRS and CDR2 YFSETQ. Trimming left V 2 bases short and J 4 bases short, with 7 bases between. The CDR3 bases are TGCGCCAGCAGCTTAAGGGGATACGAGCAGTACTTC. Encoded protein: CASSLRGYEQYF.

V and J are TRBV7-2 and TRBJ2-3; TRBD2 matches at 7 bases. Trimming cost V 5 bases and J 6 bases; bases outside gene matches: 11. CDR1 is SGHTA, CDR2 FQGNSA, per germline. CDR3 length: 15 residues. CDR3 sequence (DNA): TGTGCCAGCAGCCCCTCCTCAGCGGGGTACGATACGCAGTATTTT. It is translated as CASSPSSAGYDTQYF.

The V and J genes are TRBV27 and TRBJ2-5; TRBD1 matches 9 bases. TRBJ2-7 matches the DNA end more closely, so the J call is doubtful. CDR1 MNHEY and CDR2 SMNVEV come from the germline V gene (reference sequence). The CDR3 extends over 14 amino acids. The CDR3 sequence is CASSFGTGSYEQYF. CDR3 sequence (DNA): TGTGCCAGCAGTTTTGGGACAGGGTCCTACGAGCAGTACTTC.

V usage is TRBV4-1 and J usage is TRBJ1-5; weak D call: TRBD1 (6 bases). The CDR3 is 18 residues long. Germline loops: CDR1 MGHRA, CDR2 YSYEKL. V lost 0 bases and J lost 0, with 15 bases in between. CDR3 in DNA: TGCGCCAGCAGCCAAGAGCGGGGCAGGGGTCATAGCAATCAGCCCCAGCATTTT. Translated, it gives CASSQERGRGHSNQPQHF.

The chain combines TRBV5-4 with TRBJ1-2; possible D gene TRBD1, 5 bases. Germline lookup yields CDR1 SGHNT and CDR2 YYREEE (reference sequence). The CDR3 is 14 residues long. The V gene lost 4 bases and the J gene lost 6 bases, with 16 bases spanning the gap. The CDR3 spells CASSVDKRGNGYTF. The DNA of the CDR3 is TGTGCCAGCAGCGTGGACAAGCGGGGGAATGGCTACACCTTC.